The 8 T cell receptor beta chains reported below all come from one sample, sequenced in a study of OX40 agonist ivuxolimab in advanced cancers. Clones were read by immunoSEQ multiplex PCR, and TCRdb kept only the in-frame ones, dropping some. This sample has roughly 76,000 clones, with roughly 90% found just once. The material sequenced was CD4+ or CD8+ T cells sorted from blood, taken in a trial of the OX40 agonist ivuxolimab. The receptors originated from an adult with an advanced solid tumor such as melanoma, head and neck, liver or kidney cancer.

The chain couples TRBV5-1 to TRBJ2-5, with 8 bases matching TRBD1. The germline V gene encodes CDR1 SGHRS and CDR2 YFSETQ. This CDR3 has 14 residues. Germline trimming cut 2 bases from V and 3 bases from J; bases unmatched to any gene: 3. The chain's CDR3 is CASSLRTGKETQYF. CDR3 in DNA: TGCGCCAGCAGCTTACGGACAGGGAAAGAGACCCAGTACTTC. Full variable domain (outside the CDR3, taken from reference TRBV5-1 and TRBJ2-5): KAGVTQTPRYLIKTRGQQVTLSCSPISGHRSVSWYQQTPGQGLQFLFEYFSETQRNKGNFPGRFSGRQFSNSRSEMNVSTLELGDSALYLCASSLRTGKETQYFGPGTRLLVL.

The chain combines TRBV7-9 with TRBJ2-6; TRBD1 agrees at 8 bases. Per the germline V gene, CDR1 is SEHNR and CDR2 is FQNEAQ (reference sequence). The CDR3 is 17 residues long. V lost 10 bases and J lost 0; bases outside the gene matches: 11. Here the CDR3 reads CANSGDRPISGANVLTF. CDR3 nucleotides: TGTGCCAATTCAGGGGACAGGCCTATCTCTGGGGCCAACGTCCTGACTTTC.

The chain is built from TRBV19 and TRBJ2-2, with D perhaps TRBD1 or TRBD2 (5 bases each). Germline V gene data show CDR1 as LNHDA and CDR2 as SQIVND (reference sequence). V lost 7 bases, J lost 4 bases, and 13 bases lay in between. There are 14 residues in the CDR3. CDR3 nucleotide sequence: TGTGCCAGTAAGGTGGGGACGACCACCGGGGAGCTGTTTTTT. It yields the protein CASKVGTTTGELFF.

The rearrangement uses TRBV11-2 and TRBJ2-2; D remains unclear. V was shortened by 5 bases and J by 3 bases, with 7 bases between the two germline ends. The CDR3 is made up of 13 amino acids. Germline V lookup: CDR1 SGHAT, CDR2 FQNNGV. CDR3 nucleotides: TGTGCCAGCAGCCGCCCATACACCGGGGAGCTGTTTTTT. Translated: CASSRPYTGELFF.

The chain is built from TRBV20-1 and TRBJ2-7; D unclear. V lost 7 bases, J lost 3 bases, and 10 bases lay in between. The CDR3 totals 11 residues. From germline, CDR1 is DFQATT and CDR2 SNEGSKA (reference sequence). CDR3 sequence (DNA): TGCAGTGGGTCTTTCTTCTACGAGCAGTACTTC. Translated: CSGSFFYEQYF.

This clone came up once. The chain employs TRBV2 and TRBJ1-5; D might be TRBD1 (5 bases). The CDR3 sequence is 14 residues long. V was pared by 5 bases and J by 0 bases, with 8 bases between. CDR1 and CDR2 from the germline V gene are SNHLY and FYNNEI. The CDR3 here is CASSRGTSNQPQHF. The CDR3 DNA follows: TGTGCCAGCAGTAGGGGCACTAGCAATCAGCCCCAGCATTTT.

J is TRBJ1-5 and V is TRBV21-1; the table's TRBD1 call for D was not verified on the DNA. TRBV21-1 is listed as a pseudogene. CDR3 size: 14 residues. CDR3 sequence (DNA): TGTGCCAGCAGCAACCGACAGCCAAATCAGCCCCAGCATTTT. This translates into CASSNRQPNQPQHF.

The chain is built from TRBV11-2 and TRBJ1-2; D perhaps matches TRBD1 (6 bases). In germline, CDR1 is SGHAT, CDR2 FQNNGV. Trimming left V 2 bases short and J 2 bases short, with 12 bases between. This CDR3 spans 15 amino acids. The CDR3, as DNA: TGTGCCAGCAGCTTAACGTTACAGGGAAACTATGGCTACACCTTC. This codes for CASSLTLQGNYGYTF.